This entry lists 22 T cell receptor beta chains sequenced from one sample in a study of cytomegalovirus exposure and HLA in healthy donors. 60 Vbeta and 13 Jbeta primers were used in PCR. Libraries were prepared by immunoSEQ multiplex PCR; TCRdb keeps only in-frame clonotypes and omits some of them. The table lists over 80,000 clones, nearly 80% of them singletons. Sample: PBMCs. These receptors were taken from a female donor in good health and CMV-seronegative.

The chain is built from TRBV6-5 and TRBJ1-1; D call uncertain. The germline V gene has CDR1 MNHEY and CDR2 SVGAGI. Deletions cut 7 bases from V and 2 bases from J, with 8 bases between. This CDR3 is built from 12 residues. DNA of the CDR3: TGTGCCAGCACCCGGGGAAACACTGAAGCTTTCTTT. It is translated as CASTRGNTEAFF.

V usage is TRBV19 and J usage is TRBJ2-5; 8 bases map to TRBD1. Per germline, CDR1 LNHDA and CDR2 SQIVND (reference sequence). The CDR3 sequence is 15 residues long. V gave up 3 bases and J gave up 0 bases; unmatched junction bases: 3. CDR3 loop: CASSIQGANQETQYF. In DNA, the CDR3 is TGTGCCAGTAGTATCCAGGGGGCGAACCAAGAGACCCAGTACTTC.

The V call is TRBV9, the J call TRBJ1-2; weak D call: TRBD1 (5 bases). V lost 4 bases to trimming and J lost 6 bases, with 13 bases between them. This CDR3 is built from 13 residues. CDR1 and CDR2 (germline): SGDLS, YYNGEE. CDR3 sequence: CASSQRDLDGYTF. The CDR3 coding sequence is TGTGCCAGCAGCCAACGGGACTTGGATGGCTACACCTTC.

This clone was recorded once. The CDR3 region has the DNA TGTGCCAGCCAAGGGGTGCCGAGCACTGAAGCTTTCTTT. This codes for CASQGVPSTEAFF. The V gene is TRBV11-2, the J gene TRBJ1-1, with TRBD1 as a possible D gene (5 bases). From germline, CDR1 is SGHAT and CDR2 FQNNGV. The CDR3 loop spans 13 amino acids. The ends were cut back, 8 bases at V and 4 bases at J, with 14 bases in the middle.

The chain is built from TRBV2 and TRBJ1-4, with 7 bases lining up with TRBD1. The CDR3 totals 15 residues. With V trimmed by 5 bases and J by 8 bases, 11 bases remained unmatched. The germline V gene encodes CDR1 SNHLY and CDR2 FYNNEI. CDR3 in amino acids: CASSPTPRGREKLFF. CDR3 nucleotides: TGTGCCAGCAGTCCAACACCCAGGGGGAGGGAAAAACTGTTTTTT.

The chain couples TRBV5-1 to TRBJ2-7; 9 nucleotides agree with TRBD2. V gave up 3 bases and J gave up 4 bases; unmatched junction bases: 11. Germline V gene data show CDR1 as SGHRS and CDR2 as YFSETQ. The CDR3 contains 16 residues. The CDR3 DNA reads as TGCGCCAGCAGCTCGGGAGCGGCTAGCGGGATGTACGAGCAGTACTTC. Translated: CASSSGAASGMYEQYF.

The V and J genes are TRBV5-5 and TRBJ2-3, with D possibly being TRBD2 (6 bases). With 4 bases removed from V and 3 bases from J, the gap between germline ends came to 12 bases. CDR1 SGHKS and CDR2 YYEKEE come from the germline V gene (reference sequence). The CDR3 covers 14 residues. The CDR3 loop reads CASSPSGTTDTQYF. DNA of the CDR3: TGTGCCAGCAGCCCGTCGGGGACTACAGATACGCAGTATTTT.

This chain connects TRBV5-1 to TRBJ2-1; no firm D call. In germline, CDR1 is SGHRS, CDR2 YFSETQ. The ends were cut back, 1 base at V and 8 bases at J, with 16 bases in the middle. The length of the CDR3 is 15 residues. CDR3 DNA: TGCGCCAGCAGCTTGCATGGAAGGCCTCAGGATGAGCAGTTCTTC. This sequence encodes CASSLHGRPQDEQFF.

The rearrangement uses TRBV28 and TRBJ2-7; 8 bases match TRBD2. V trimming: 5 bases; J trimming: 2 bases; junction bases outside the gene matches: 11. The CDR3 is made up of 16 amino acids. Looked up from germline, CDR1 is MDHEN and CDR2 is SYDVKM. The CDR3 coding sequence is TGTGCCAGCAGTCCTACCGGGACTAGTGGGACCTACGAGCAGTACTTC. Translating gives CASSPTGTSGTYEQYF. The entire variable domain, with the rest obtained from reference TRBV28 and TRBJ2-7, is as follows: DVKVTQSSRYLVKRTGEKVFLECVQDMDHENMFWYRQDPGLGLRLIYFSYDVKMKEKGDIPEGYSVSREKKERFSLILESASTNQTSMYLCASSPTGTSGTYEQYFGPGTRLTVT.

The CDR3 loop reads CASFRDSLSNYGYTF. As DNA, the CDR3 is TGTGCCAGCTTCCGGGACAGCCTTTCTAACTATGGCTACACCTTC. The gene calls are TRBV6-6 and TRBJ1-2; 7 bases fit TRBD1. There are 15 residues in the CDR3. Germline CDR1 reads MNHNY; CDR2 reads SVGAGI (reference sequence). The V and J ends lost 8 bases and 0 bases, in that order; junction bases with no gene match: 9.

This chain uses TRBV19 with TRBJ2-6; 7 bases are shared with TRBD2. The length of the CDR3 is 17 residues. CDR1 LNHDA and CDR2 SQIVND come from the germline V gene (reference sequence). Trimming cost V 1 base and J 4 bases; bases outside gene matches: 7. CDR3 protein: CASSIGGRAEGANVLTF. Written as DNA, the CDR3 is TGTGCCAGTAGTATAGGAGGGAGGGCAGAGGGGGCCAACGTCCTGACTTTC. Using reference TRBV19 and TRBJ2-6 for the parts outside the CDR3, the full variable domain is DGGITQSPKYLFRKEGQNVTLSCEQNLNHDAMYWYRQDPGQGLRLIYYSQIVNDFQKGDIAEGYSVSREKKESFPLTVTSAQKNPTAFYLCASSIGGRAEGANVLTFGAGSRLTVL.

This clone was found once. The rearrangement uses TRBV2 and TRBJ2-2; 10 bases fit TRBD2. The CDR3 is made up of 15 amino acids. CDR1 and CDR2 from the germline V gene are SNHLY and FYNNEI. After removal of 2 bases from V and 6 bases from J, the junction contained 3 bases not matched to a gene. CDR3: CASSETSGMAGELFF. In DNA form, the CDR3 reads TGTGCCAGCAGTGAAACTAGCGGGATGGCCGGGGAGCTGTTTTTT.

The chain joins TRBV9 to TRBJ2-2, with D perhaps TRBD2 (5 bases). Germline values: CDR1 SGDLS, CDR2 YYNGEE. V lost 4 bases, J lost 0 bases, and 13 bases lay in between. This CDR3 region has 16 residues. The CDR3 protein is CASSQTGLTNTGELFF. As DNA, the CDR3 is TGTGCCAGCAGCCAGACGGGATTAACGAACACCGGGGAGCTGTTTTTT.

This CDR3 reads CASSQDLVPRDEQFF. The CDR3, as DNA: TGTGCCAGCAGCCAAGATCTGGTCCCACGCGATGAGCAGTTCTTC. The chain carries TRBV4-2 and TRBJ2-1; no clear D gene. The V gene's germline CDR1 is LGHNA and CDR2 YNFKEQ. The V end was cut by 0 bases, the J end by 8 bases, with 14 bases between. The CDR3 spans 15 residues.

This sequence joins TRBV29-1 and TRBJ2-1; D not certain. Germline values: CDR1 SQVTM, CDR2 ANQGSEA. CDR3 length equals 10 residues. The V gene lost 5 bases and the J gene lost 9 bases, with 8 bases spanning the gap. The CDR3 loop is CSVSSGEQFF. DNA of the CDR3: TGCAGCGTTAGCTCGGGTGAGCAGTTCTTC.

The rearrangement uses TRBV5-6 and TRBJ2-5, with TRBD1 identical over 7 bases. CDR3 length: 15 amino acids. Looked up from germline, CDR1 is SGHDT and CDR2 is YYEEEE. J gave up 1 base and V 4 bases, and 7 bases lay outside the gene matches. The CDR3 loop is CASSPLQGIQETQYF. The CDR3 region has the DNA TGTGCCAGCAGCCCCTTACAGGGGATCCAAGAGACCCAGTACTTC.

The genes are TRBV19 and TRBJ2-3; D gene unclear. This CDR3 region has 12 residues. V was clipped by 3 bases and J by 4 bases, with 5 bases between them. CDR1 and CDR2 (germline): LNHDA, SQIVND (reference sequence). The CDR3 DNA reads TGTGCCAGTAGTATTGCAGCAGATACGCAGTATTTT. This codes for CASSIAADTQYF. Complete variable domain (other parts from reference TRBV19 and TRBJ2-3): DGGITQSPKYLFRKEGQNVTLSCEQNLNHDAMYWYRQDPGQGLRLIYYSQIVNDFQKGDIAEGYSVSREKKESFPLTVTSAQKNPTAFYLCASSIAADTQYFGPGTRLTVL.

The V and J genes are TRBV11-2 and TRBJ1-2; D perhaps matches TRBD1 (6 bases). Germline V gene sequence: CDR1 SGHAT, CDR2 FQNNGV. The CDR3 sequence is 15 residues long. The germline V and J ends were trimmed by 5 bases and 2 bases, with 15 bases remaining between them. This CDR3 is CASSRTGSANYGYTF. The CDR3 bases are TGTGCCAGCAGCCGTACAGGGTCCGCGAACTATGGCTACACCTTC.

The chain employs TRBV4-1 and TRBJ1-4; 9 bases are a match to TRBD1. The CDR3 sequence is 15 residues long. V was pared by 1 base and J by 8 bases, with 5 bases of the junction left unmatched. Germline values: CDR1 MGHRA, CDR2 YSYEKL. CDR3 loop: CASSQGTGEGEKLFF. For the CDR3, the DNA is TGCGCCAGCAGCCAAGGGACAGGGGAAGGAGAAAAACTGTTTTTT.

This CDR3 reads CASSFVELRGYTF. For the CDR3, the DNA is TGTGCCAGCAGCTTCGTTGAGTTAAGAGGCTACACCTTC. V is TRBV5-4 and J is TRBJ1-2, with D unclear. This CDR3 has 13 residues. The germline V gene encodes CDR1 SGHNT and CDR2 YYREEE (reference sequence). Trimming took 2 bases from V and 8 from J, leaving 13 bases between them.

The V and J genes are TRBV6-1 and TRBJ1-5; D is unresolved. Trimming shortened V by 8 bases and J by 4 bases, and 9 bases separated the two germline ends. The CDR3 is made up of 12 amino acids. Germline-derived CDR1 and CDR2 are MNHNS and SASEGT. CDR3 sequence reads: CASYNGNQPQHF. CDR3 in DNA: TGTGCCAGCTATAACGGTAATCAGCCCCAGCATTTT.

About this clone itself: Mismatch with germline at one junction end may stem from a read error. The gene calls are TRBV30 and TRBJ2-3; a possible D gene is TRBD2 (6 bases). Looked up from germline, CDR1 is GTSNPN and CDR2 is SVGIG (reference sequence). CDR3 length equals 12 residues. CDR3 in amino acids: CAWSLGGDKQYF. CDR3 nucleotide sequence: TGTGCCTGGAGTCTGGGCGGGGATAAGCAGTATTTT.